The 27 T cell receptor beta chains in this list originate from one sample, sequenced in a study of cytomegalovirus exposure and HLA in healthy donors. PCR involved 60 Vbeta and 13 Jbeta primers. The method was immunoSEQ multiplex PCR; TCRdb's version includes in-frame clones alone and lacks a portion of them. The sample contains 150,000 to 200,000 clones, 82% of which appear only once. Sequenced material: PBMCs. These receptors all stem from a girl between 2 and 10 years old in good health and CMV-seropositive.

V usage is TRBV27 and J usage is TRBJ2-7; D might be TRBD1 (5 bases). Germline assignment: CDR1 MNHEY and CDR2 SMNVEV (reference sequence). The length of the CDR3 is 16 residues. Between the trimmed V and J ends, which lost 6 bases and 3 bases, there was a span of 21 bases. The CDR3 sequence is CASRQKLFRAGYEQYF. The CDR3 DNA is TGTGCCAGCAGGCAAAAACTATTCAGGGCAGGCTACGAGCAGTACTTC.

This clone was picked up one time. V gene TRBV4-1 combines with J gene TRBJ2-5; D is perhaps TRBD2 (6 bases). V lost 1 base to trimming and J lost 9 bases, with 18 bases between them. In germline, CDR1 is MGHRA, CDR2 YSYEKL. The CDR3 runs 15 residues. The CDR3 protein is CASSQGLAGILPQYF. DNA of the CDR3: TGCGCCAGCAGCCAAGGGCTGGCGGGAATCCTCCCCCAGTACTTC.

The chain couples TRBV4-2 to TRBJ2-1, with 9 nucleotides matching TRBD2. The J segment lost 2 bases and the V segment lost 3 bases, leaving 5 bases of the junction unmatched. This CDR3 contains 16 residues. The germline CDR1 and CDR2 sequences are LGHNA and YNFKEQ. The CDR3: CASSHSGTSTYNEQFF. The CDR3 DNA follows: TGTGCCAGCAGCCATTCCGGGACTAGCACCTACAATGAGCAGTTCTTC.

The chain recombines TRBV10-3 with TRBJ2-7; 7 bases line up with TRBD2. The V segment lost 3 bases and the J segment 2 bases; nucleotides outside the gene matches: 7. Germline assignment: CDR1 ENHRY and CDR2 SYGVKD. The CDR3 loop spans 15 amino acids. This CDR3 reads CAISEAGRETYEQYF. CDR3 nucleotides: TGTGCCATCAGTGAAGCGGGGCGGGAGACCTACGAGCAGTACTTC.

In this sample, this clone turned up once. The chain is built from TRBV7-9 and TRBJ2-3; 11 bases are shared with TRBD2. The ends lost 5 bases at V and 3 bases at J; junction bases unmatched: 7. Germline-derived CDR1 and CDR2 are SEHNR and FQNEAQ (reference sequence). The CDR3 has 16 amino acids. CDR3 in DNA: TGTGCCAGCAGCCCTACTAGCGGGGGCGAAACAGATACGCAGTATTTT. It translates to CASSPTSGGETDTQYF.

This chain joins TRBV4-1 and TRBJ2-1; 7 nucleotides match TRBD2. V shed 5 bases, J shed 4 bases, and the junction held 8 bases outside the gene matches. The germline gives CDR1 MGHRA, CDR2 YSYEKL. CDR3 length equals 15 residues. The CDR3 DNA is TGCGCCAGCAGCACCATGGGAGGGCCTTACAATGAGCAGTTCTTC. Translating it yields CASSTMGGPYNEQFF.

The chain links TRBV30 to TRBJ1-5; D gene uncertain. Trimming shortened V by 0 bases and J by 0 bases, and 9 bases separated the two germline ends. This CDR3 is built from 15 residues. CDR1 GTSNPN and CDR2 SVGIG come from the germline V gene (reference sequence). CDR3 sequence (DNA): TGTGCCTGGAGTGTGGGAGCATATAGCAATCAGCCCCAGCATTTT. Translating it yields CAWSVGAYSNQPQHF.

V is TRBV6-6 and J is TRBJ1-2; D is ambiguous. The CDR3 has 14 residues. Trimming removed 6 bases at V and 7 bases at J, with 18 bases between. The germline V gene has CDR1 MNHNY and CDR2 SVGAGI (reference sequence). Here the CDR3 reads CASRMDGQRGGYTF. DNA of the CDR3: TGTGCCAGCAGGATGGACGGCCAACGGGGTGGCTACACCTTC.

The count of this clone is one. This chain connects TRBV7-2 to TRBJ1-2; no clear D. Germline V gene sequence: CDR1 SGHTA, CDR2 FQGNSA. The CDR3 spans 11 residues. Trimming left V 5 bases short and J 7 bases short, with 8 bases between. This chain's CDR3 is CASSPDFGYTF. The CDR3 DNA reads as TGTGCCAGCAGCCCGGACTTTGGCTACACCTTC.

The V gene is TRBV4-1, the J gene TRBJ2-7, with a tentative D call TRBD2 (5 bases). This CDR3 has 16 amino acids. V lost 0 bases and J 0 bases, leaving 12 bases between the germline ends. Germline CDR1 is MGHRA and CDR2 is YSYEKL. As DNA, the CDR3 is TGCGCCAGCAGCCAAGAAGGAGGAACAGCCTCCTACGAGCAGTACTTC. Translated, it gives CASSQEGGTASYEQYF.

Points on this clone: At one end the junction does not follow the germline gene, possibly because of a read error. In nucleotides, the CDR3 is TGCGCCAGCAGCCCAGCCGGGACTAGCGGGAGGCCCCTTTTC. Its translation: CASSPAGTSGRPLF. The gene calls are TRBV4-1 and TRBJ2-7; 15 bases map to TRBD2. The germline V gene has CDR1 MGHRA and CDR2 YSYEKL. The CDR3 extends over 14 amino acids.

CDR3 sequence: CASSFLGPYSGNTIYF. In DNA form, the CDR3 reads TGTGCCAGCAGTTTCCTAGGCCCATACTCTGGAAACACCATATATTTT. This chain joins TRBV6-5 and TRBJ1-3, with D unresolved. The CDR3 extends over 16 amino acids. CDR1 is MNHEY and CDR2 is SVGAGI in the germline V gene. The V and J ends lost 4 bases and 0 bases respectively, with 13 bases between them.

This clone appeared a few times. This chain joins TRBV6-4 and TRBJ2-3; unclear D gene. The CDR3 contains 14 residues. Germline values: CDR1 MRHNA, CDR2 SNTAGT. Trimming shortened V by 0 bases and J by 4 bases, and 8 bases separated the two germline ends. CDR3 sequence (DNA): TGTGCCAGCAGTGACTCGGCCACGCCAGATACGCAGTATTTT. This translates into CASSDSATPDTQYF.

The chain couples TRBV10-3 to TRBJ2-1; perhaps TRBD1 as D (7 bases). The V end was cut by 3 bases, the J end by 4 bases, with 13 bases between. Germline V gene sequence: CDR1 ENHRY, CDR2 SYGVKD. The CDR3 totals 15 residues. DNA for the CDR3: TGTGCCATCAGTGACCAGGGGGGTCTATACAATGAGCAGTTCTTC. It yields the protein CAISDQGGLYNEQFF.

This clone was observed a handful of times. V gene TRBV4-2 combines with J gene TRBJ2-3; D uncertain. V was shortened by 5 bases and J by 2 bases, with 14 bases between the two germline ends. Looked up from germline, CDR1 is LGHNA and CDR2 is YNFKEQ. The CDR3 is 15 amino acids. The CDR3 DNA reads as TGTGCCAGCAGCAGGAATCTAGGTTACACAGATACGCAGTATTTT. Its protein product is CASSRNLGYTDTQYF.

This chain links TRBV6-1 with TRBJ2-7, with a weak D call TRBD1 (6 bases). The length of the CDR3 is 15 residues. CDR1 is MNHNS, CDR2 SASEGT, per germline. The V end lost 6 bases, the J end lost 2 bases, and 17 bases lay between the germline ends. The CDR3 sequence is CASRETPTGPYEQYF. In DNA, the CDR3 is TGTGCCAGCAGGGAGACACCGACAGGACCCTACGAGCAGTACTTC.

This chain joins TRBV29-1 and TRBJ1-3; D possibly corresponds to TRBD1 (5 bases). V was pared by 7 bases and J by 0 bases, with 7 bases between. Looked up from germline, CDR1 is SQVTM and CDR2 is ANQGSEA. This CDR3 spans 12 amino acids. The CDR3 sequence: CSGTGSGNTIYF. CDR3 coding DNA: TGCAGCGGAACAGGCTCTGGAAACACCATATATTTT.

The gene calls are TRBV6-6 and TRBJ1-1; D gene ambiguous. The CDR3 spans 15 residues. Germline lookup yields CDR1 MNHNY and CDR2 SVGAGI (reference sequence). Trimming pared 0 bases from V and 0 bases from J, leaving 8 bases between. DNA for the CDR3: TGTGCCAGCAGTTACTCGTTAAGCGTGAACACTGAAGCTTTCTTT. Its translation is CASSYSLSVNTEAFF.

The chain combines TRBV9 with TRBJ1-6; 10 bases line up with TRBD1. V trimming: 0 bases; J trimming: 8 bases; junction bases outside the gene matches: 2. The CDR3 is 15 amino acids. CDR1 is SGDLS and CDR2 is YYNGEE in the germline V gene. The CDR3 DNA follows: TGTGCCAGCAGCGTAGGACAGGGGGCTGATTCACCCCTCCACTTT. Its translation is CASSVGQGADSPLHF.

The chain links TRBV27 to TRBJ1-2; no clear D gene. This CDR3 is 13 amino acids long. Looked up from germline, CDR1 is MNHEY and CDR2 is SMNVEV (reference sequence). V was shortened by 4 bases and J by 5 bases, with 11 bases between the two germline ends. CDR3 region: CASSSDTEYGYTF. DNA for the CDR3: TGTGCCAGCAGTTCAGACACCGAATATGGCTACACCTTC.

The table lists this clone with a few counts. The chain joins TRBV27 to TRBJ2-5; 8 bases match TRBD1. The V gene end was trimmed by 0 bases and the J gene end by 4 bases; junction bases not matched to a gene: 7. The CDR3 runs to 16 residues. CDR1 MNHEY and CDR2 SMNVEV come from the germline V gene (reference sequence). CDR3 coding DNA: TGTGCCAGCAGTTTATCAAGGACAGGGACCATAGAGACCCAGTACTTC. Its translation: CASSLSRTGTIETQYF.

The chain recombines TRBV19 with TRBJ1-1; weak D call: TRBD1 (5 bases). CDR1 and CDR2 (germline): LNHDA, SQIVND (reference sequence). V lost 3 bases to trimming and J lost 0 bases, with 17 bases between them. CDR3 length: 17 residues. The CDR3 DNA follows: TGTGCCAGTAGTATTAACGCTGCAGGGTCCATGAACACTGAAGCTTTCTTT. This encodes CASSINAAGSMNTEAFF. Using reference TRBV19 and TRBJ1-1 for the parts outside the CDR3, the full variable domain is DGGITQSPKYLFRKEGQNVTLSCEQNLNHDAMYWYRQDPGQGLRLIYYSQIVNDFQKGDIAEGYSVSREKKESFPLTVTSAQKNPTAFYLCASSINAAGSMNTEAFFGQGTRLTVV.

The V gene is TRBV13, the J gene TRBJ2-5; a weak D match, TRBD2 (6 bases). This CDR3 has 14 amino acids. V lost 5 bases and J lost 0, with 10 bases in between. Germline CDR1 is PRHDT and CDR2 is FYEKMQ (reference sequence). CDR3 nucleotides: TGTGCCAGCAGCGCCCGGGAGCACCAAGAGACCCAGTACTTC. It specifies CASSAREHQETQYF.

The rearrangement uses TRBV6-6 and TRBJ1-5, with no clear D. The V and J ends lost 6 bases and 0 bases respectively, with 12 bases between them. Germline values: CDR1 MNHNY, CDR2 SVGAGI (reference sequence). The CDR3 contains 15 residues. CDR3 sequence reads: CASSLDGYSNQPQHF. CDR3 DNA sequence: TGTGCCAGCAGCCTCGACGGGTATAGCAATCAGCCCCAGCATTTT.

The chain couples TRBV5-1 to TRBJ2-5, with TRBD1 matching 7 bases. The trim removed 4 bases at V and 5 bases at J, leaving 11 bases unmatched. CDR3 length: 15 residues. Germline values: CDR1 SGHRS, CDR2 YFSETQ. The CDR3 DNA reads TGCGCCAGCAGCCCATTACAGGGGAAGCGGGAGACCCAGTACTTC. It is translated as CASSPLQGKRETQYF.

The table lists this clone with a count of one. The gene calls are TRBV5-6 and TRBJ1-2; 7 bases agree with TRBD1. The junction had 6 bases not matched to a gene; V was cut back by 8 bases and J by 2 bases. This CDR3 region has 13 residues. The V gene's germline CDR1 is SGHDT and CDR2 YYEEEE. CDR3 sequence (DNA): TGTGCCAGTAGGGGGACAGCCAACTATGGCTACACCTTC. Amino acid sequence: CASRGTANYGYTF.

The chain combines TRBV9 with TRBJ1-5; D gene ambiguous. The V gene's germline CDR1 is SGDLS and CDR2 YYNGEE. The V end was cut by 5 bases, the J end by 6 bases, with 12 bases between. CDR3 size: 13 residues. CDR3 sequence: CASREGTGQPQHF. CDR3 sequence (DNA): TGTGCCAGCAGAGAAGGAACGGGTCAGCCCCAGCATTTT.